This TCR beta chain was recovered during a study of cytomegalovirus exposure and HLA in healthy donors (dated by TCRdb to the late 2010s). Looking at the study overall: An earlier analysis of around 600 of the donors reported 250 to 350 Gb of sequence data and more than 90 million unique TCR beta sequences from some 180 million T cells. Roughly 300 gigabases of sequencing data and 70 million to 100 million unique TCR sequences were included in an early release covering about 620 HLA-typed donors. Of the 300 to 450 genotyped donors, 81% fell in the genetic ancestry cluster associated with self-reported Caucasian donors. The study aimed to test whether signatures of past pathogen exposure could be identified by cataloging public T cell receptors. The study used immunosequencing to profile the T cell repertoires of 670 or so subjects and linked those repertoires to cytomegalovirus serostatus. A separate validation cohort of about 110 different subjects was used in addition to the roughly 640-subject first cohort. To predict cytomegalovirus infection status, the study combined high-throughput TCR immunosequencing, statistical association of individual TCRs with disease status, and machine learning. A later analysis re-analyzed previously published TCR beta repertoires from 660 or so donors and added high-resolution HLA genotyping to study TCR occurrence patterns. Rather than using new phenotypic data, the later analysis identified candidate immune exposures from TCR beta sequences and from how often those sequences occurred across donors. An earlier analysis of 450 to 750 of the donors used high-throughput TCR beta sequencing to judge whether each TCR beta V gene segment behaved as functional or pseudogenic. Donor age, sex, ethnicity and CMV serostatus were compiled together with the repertoire data. A later genetic analysis used genome-wide SNP genotypes for about 65% of the 666 donors, treating that subset as a discovery cohort. All discovery cohort repertoires had been generated using a single sequencing platform. HLA typing covered class I and class II loci at four-digit resolution. The number of typed donors differed by locus: about 620-640 for A, B, C, DRB1 and DQB1; approximately 520 for DQA1; 606 for DPA1; and around 490 for DPB1. Because of strong linkage in the cohort, four or five DR-DQ haplotypes were treated as single units for association and clustering. On average, about 240,000 unique TCR beta nucleotide sequences were sequenced per donor among about 400 genotyped donors of the cohort, with 15% to 20% of those sequences being non-productive.

The germline V gene gives CDR1 as MNHEY and CDR2 as SVGAGI. The CDR3, from cysteine to phenylalanine, totals 13 residues. Only the CDR3 part of the read is kept: 39 bases, read in frame from the first base. The V and J ends are trimmed by 2 bases and 4 bases, leaving 5 bases between them. Beyond this particular receptor, the publication reports: The study listed around 160 TCR beta chains as associated with cytomegalovirus. Most TCR sequences were seen in very few donors, while some public TCRs were found in many individuals. A few of the identified cytomegalovirus-associated TCR beta chains were confirmed in vitro to be specific for cytomegalovirus antigens. In a later analysis, TCR association rates were found to vary across HLA loci, with the most associated TCRs seen for DRB1 alleles and the fewest for HLA-C alleles. Linkage disequilibrium might explain the correlated functional status among segregating V segments, but an unknown experimental factor could not be excluded. A later analysis associated 17,000 or so TCR beta sequences with specific HLA alleles at a false discovery rate of 0.05. The sequencing pipeline was judged likely to have produced a cluster of highly shared sequence variants as a technical artifact. About 17 rarely observed V segments, including chromosome 9 orphons, were excluded from the earlier analysis of several hundred of the donors because counts were too low. Most CMV-associated TCR beta chains appeared to be HLA-restricted in a later analysis, and the HLA associations seemed to be driven largely by CMV exposure. According to a later genetic analysis, donors in an Asian-associated ancestry cluster had fewer N-insertions in productive TCRs than the roughly 670-donor mean. HLA typing was unavailable for some donors at each locus, so association tests used only the typed subset. A further reported finding was that TCR beta sequences accurately predicted the HLA-A and HLA-B alleles for most subjects in the first cohort. The presence/absence analyses assumed that sequencing depth was roughly uniform across donors, and that assumption may not be true. CMV serostatus was the only immune exposure information available for the cohort. The classifier was reported to diagnose cytomegalovirus status with high specificity and sensitivity in both the original cohort and the validation cohort. Several of the top co-occurrence clusters appeared to be linked to parvovirus B19, influenza, CMV and Epstein-Barr virus, according to a later analysis. Only TCR beta chains were sequenced in this cohort, and the absence of alpha or paired-chain data limited detectable features. Some IMGT-functional V segments, including TRBV6-2 and TRBV6-3, could not be distinguished by the 87-base-pair reads and were therefore excluded. In an earlier analysis of some 500 of the donors, most TCR beta V segments appeared in productive rearrangements about 90% or about 30% of the time, broadly matching IMGT annotations. It was suggested by the authors that the approach could potentially be generalized to other disease states and immunological phenotypes. Compared with equally common non-associated chains, HLA-associated TCR beta chains in a later analysis were more clonally expanded and had lower generation probabilities. An association between a missense DCLRE1C variant and V-gene and J-gene trimming of TCR beta chains was found in a later genetic analysis and replicated in an independent cohort. Assigning TCR associations to individual alleles was difficult when HLA alleles, especially DR and DQ, strongly co-occurred.

The method behind the library was the immunoSEQ multiplex PCR assay. For the multiplex PCR, a mixture combining 60 forward primers for TCR Vbeta segments and 13 reverse primers for TCR Jbeta segments was used. The CDR3 region of rearranged TCR beta genes was amplified from genomic DNA with a multiplex PCR assay. The amplified TCR beta libraries were sequenced on the Illumina HiSeq System as 87-base-pair reads. The authors processed their data as follows. A later analysis tallied approximately 87 million unique TCR beta chains across the 666 repertoires, and about 10 million of those chains were shared by two or more donors. A nearest-neighbor algorithm error-corrected the raw reads and collapsed the reads into unique sequences, merging closely related sequences to remove PCR and sequencing errors. CDR3 sequences were aligned to IMGT reference sequences to assign V, D and J gene segments. For a sequence to be retained, a match of at least six nucleotides to both a V gene segment and a J gene segment was required. A rearrangement counted as productive if the CDR3 had no stop codons and remained in frame with V and J, and every other rearrangement counted as non-productive. CDR3 was defined by IMGT convention, running from the second conserved V-encoded cysteine to the conserved J-encoded phenylalanine. Sequences without an unambiguous match to a single V gene segment were excluded from the earlier analysis of approximately 560 of the donors. An earlier analysis of a few hundred of the donors called V segments functional above 56.7% productive rearrangements and segregating when the between-donor standard deviation exceeded 5%. A statistical classification framework was developed to diagnose cytomegalovirus status using the catalog of TCR beta chain sequences. In a later analysis, V and J genes were assigned by comparing TCR nucleotide sequences against IMGT/GENE-DB human TR gene sequences. A later analysis assigned CDR3 sequences and most-parsimonious VDJ recombination scenarios with the TCRdist pipeline. In a later analysis, each TCR beta chain was defined by its CDR3 amino acid sequence together with its V-gene family, and reads without a unique V-gene family were excluded. In a later analysis, approximately 590 highly shared, low-generation-probability nucleotide sequences were removed to address suspected cross-contamination and a sequencing artifact. In a later analysis, a clonal expansion index for each public chain was calculated from normalized within-repertoire ranks of inferred template counts. Generation probabilities in a later analysis came from a VDJ recombination model fitted to out-of-frame rearrangements, and those results were checked against IGoR. In a later analysis, TCR-TCR, TCR-HLA and TCR-CMV co-occurrence was scored with hypergeometric tests, and a repertoire-size bias correction was applied to TCR pairs. A later analysis estimated false discovery rates by permuting HLA or CMV assignments 20 times. A later analysis grouped co-occurring TCRs with DBSCAN, adding TCRdist sequence similarity when clustering within HLA-allele-positive subsets. For co-occurrence clustering, repertoires with fewer than 30,000 or more than 120,000 public chains were excluded, along with a handful of repertoires with anomalous nucleotide sharing. Drawn from immuneACCESS, this table holds only the in-frame rearrangements with V and J called that TCRdb kept. Clones are partly lost; checked studies trace under half to an unresolved V gene and leave the rest unexplained. The D gene and trimming were derived from the DNA, and the V and J assignments and clone size from that table. The sample yields about 160,000 clones; roughly 83% were counted once. The top ten clones comprise roughly 1% of the sample.

In total, fewer than 750 healthy bone marrow donors made up the cohort. At the time of sampling, every cohort member was nominally healthy, though immune exposures that went unrecorded were likely present. The donor tested CMV seronegative, placing the donor among the 350 to 400 seronegative members of the cohort. Every donor gave a peripheral blood sample, and the peripheral blood mononuclear cells from that sample were used for TCR beta sequencing. The Qiagen DNeasy Blood Extraction Kit was used to extract genomic DNA from the blood cell samples. With regard to this clone: The target of this receptor is not known. Base qualities were left out, and no much larger clone turns up one base away. The same CDR3 also results from other DNA sequences found in this sample.

The rearranged chain carries TRBV6-5 and TRBJ2-2, with a weak D call of TRBD2 (5 bases match). The sample was PBMCs. The receptor was isolated from a man younger than 45 in good health and CMV-seronegative. The DNA sequence reads TGTGCCAGCAGTTACCGGGGCACCGGGGAGCTGTTTTTT. Its amino acids are CASSYRGTGELFF.